A single sample gave rise to the 23 T cell receptor beta chains below, sequenced in a study of T cells after yellow fever vaccination. A single record per CDR3 protein comes from TCRdb applying MiXCR to the 5' RACE reads. This table has hundreds of thousands of distinct CDR3 sequences, approximately 13% appearing once. The specimen was PBMCs, collected on the day of the yellow fever booster vaccination. These receptors originate from a man under 40 who received the YFV17D yellow fever vaccine.

The chain has TRBV6-5 and TRBJ2-5; no clear D gene. Germline lookup yields CDR1 MNHEY and CDR2 SVGAGI. V was clipped by 2 bases and J by 3 bases, with 10 bases between them. The length of the CDR3 is 14 residues. The CDR3 DNA reads as TGTGCCAGCAGTTACACCCGACAAGAAGAGACCCAGTACTTC. Amino acids: CASSYTRQEETQYF.

In this sample, this clonotype turned up many times. The J gene is TRBJ1-1, the V gene TRBV7-3, with unresolved D. V dropped 0 bases and J dropped 2 bases, with 7 bases sitting between them. Per germline, CDR1 SGHTA and CDR2 FQGTGA. This CDR3 has 14 residues. The CDR3 here is CASSLTGLNTEAFF. The CDR3 DNA follows: TGTGCCAGCAGCTTAACCGGGCTAAACACTGAAGCTTTCTTT.

The chain has TRBV20-1 and TRBJ2-7, with 13 bases matching TRBD2. Germline CDR1 reads DFQATT; CDR2 reads SNEGSKA (reference sequence). This CDR3 comprises 14 residues. V gave up 6 bases and J gave up 7 bases; unmatched junction bases: 9. The CDR3 is CSAPTSGRPGEQYF. DNA of the CDR3: TGCAGTGCACCGACTAGCGGGAGGCCGGGGGAGCAGTACTTC.

This clonotype was detected only a few times. The rearrangement uses TRBV5-1 and TRBJ2-3; no definite D call. The germline CDR1 and CDR2 sequences are SGHRS and YFSETQ. V was shortened by 0 bases and J by 5 bases, with 13 bases between the two germline ends. The CDR3 is 15 residues long. The CDR3 region has the DNA TGCGCCAGCAGCTTGGACGCTTTAGGAGAAGATACGCAGTATTTT. As protein: CASSLDALGEDTQYF.

This clonotype was counted between two and nine times. The J gene is TRBJ2-1, the V gene TRBV5-4, with D perhaps given as TRBD1 or TRBD2 (6 bases each). Germline CDR1 is SGHNT and CDR2 is YYREEE (reference sequence). The CDR3 runs 16 residues. V shed 4 bases and J shed 3 bases, with 17 bases lying between them. The DNA of the CDR3 is TGTGCCAGCAGCGGCGGACAGCGGGTGAGCTACAATGAGCAGTTCTTC. Amino acids: CASSGGQRVSYNEQFF.

This clonotype was seen only a few times. The chain is built from TRBV7-2 and TRBJ1-5; D is ambiguous. Trimming shortened V by 1 base and J by 9 bases, and 7 bases separated the two germline ends. The CDR3 loop spans 12 amino acids. The germline V gene has CDR1 SGHTA and CDR2 FQGNSA. CDR3 coding DNA: TGTGCCAGCAGCTTAGAGAGATGGCCCCAGCATTTT. It specifies CASSLERWPQHF.

J is TRBJ1-1 and V is TRBV7-2; 8 nucleotides line up with TRBD1. The germline V gene encodes CDR1 SGHTA and CDR2 FQGNSA. The CDR3 runs to 15 residues. V lost 5 bases to trimming and J lost 5 bases; unmatched junction nucleotides: 10. CDR3 DNA sequence: TGTGCCAGCAGCGACCCACAGGGGGGATCGACTGAAGCTTTCTTT. Its protein is CASSDPQGGSTEAFF. The complete variable domain, with remaining parts taken from reference TRBV7-2 and TRBJ1-1, reads GAGVSQSPSNKVTEKGKDVELRCDPISGHTALYWYRQSLGQGLEFLIYFQGNSAPDKSGLPSDRFSAERTGGSVSTLTIQRTQQEDSAVYLCASSDPQGGSTEAFFGQGTRLTVV.

The table lists this clonotype with many counts. The chain recombines TRBV12-3 or TRBV12-4 with TRBJ2-3; possible D gene TRBD2, 5 bases. This CDR3 has 12 amino acids. Trimming stripped 7 bases from V and 4 bases from J, with 9 bases between. CDR3 loop: CASTAAADTQYF. The CDR3 bases are TGTGCCAGCACAGCGGCGGCAGATACGCAGTATTTT.

V is TRBV20-1 and J is TRBJ2-3, with 8 nucleotides matching TRBD2. Germline trimming cut 3 bases from V and 3 bases from J; bases unmatched to any gene: 8. Germline lookup yields CDR1 DFQATT and CDR2 SNEGSKA (reference sequence). CDR3 length: 15 residues. The CDR3 loop reads CSARHAREVTDTQYF. The CDR3 bases are TGCAGTGCTAGGCACGCGCGGGAGGTGACAGATACGCAGTATTTT.

The chain couples TRBV12-3 or TRBV12-4 to TRBJ2-1; D might be TRBD2 (5 bases). The CDR3 length is 14 residues. Trimming took off 6 bases at V and 3 bases at J, with 12 bases between the two ends. The CDR3 sequence is CASRPGRDYNEQFF. The CDR3 region has the DNA TGTGCCAGCAGGCCCGGTCGGGACTACAATGAGCAGTTCTTC.

This clonotype was picked up a small number of times. The V call is TRBV5-1, the J call TRBJ2-3; the D gene is possibly TRBD2 (5 bases). CDR1 is SGHRS and CDR2 is YFSETQ in the germline V gene. The V end lost 0 bases, the J end lost 5 bases, and 19 bases lay between the germline ends. The CDR3 sequence is 17 residues long. The CDR3 region is CASSLDTWSLEGDTQYF. The CDR3, as DNA: TGCGCCAGCAGCTTGGATACTTGGAGTTTAGAGGGAGATACGCAGTATTTT.

This clonotype was detected a few times. V and J are TRBV12-3 or TRBV12-4 and TRBJ2-7; TRBD1 or TRBD2 may be the D gene (5 bases each). V was cut by 10 bases and J by 6 bases, with 16 bases left in between. The CDR3 runs to 12 residues. CDR3 region: CAIGKGPGEQYF. As DNA, the CDR3 is TGTGCCATAGGCAAGGGACCCGGCGAGCAGTACTTC.

The chain combines TRBV7-2 with TRBJ2-2; weak D call: TRBD1 (6 bases). Germline-derived CDR1 and CDR2 are SGHTA and FQGNSA. The CDR3 has 16 residues. V was trimmed by 4 bases and J by 3 bases, leaving 15 bases between them. Here the CDR3 DNA reads TGTGCCAGCAGCTCGGACAGTCGTAGCTACACCGGGGAGCTGTTTTTT. This translates into CASSSDSRSYTGELFF. The full variable domain, its missing parts supplied by reference TRBV7-2 and TRBJ2-2, is GAGVSQSPSNKVTEKGKDVELRCDPISGHTALYWYRQSLGQGLEFLIYFQGNSAPDKSGLPSDRFSAERTGGSVSTLTIQRTQQEDSAVYLCASSSDSRSYTGELFFGEGSRLTVL.

This clonotype was counted between two and nine times. The V call is TRBV6-2 or TRBV6-3, the J call TRBJ2-2; the D gene is possibly TRBD2 (7 bases). V dropped 6 bases and J dropped 4 bases, with 18 bases sitting between them. There are 16 residues in the CDR3. CDR1 and CDR2 from the germline V gene are MNHEY and SVGEGT. CDR3 in amino acids: CASSLITGRVTGELFF. Here the CDR3 DNA reads TGTGCCAGCAGCCTCATCACAGGGAGGGTCACCGGGGAGCTGTTTTTT.

The chain uses TRBV7-9 and TRBJ2-1; D is unresolved. The ends were cut back, 8 bases at V and 0 bases at J, with 17 bases in the middle. CDR1 and CDR2 (germline): SEHNR, FQNEAQ (reference sequence). The CDR3 has 16 residues. The CDR3 nucleotides read TGTGCCAGCGGCCCCGAACGACTCCGCTCCTACAATGAGCAGTTCTTC. This gives the protein CASGPERLRSYNEQFF. Based on the CDR3 plus reference TRBV7-9 and TRBJ2-1, the full variable domain is DTGVSQNPRHKITKRGQNVTFRCDPISEHNRLYWYRQTLGQGPEFLTYFQNEAQLEKSRLLSDRFSAERPKGSFSTLEIQRTEQGDSAMYLCASGPERLRSYNEQFFGPGTRLTVL.

This clonotype appeared many times. V usage is TRBV11-2 and J usage is TRBJ2-1; no clear D. V dropped 1 base and J dropped 2 bases, with 9 bases sitting between them. The CDR3 spans 15 residues. The germline V gene encodes CDR1 SGHAT and CDR2 FQNNGV. CDR3 sequence: CASSLAHGTYNEQFF. The CDR3 nucleotides are TGTGCCAGCAGCTTAGCGCACGGAACCTACAATGAGCAGTTCTTC.

This clonotype was picked up a small number of times. This chain links TRBV24-1 with TRBJ2-6; unclear D gene. Germline CDR1 reads KGHDR; CDR2 reads SFDVKD. The CDR3 extends over 13 amino acids. The ends were cut back, 4 bases at V and 4 bases at J, with 4 bases in the middle. The CDR3 loop reads CATSDNGANVLTF. CDR3 DNA sequence: TGTGCCACCAGTGACAACGGGGCCAACGTCCTGACTTTC.

This clonotype was counted between two and nine times. This sequence joins TRBV5-6 and TRBJ1-2; D uncertain. Trimming removed 7 bases at V and 2 bases at J, with 15 bases between. Germline V gives CDR1 SGHDT, CDR2 YYEEEE. The CDR3 covers 14 residues. The DNA for the CDR3 is TGTGCCAGCGCCAGGCAATTAACGAACTATGGCTACACCTTC. It yields the protein CASARQLTNYGYTF. The variable domain in full, with the rest retrieved from reference TRBV5-6 and TRBJ1-2, is DAGVTQSPTHLIKTRGQQVTLRCSPKSGHDTVSWYQQALGQGPQFIFQYYEEEERQRGNFPDRFSGHQFPNYSSELNVNALLLGDSALYLCASARQLTNYGYTFGSGTRLTVV.

The gene calls are TRBV20-1 and TRBJ2-7; 9 bases agree with TRBD2. This CDR3 has 16 residues. Germline assignment: CDR1 DFQATT and CDR2 SNEGSKA (reference sequence). After removal of 3 bases from V and 1 base from J, the junction contained 10 bases not matched to a gene. CDR3 protein: CSARKGAGGRSYEQYF. CDR3 nucleotide sequence: TGCAGTGCTAGGAAGGGTGCGGGAGGGAGGTCCTACGAGCAGTACTTC.

This clonotype was recorded many times. The chain combines TRBV12-3 or TRBV12-4 with TRBJ2-2; possibly TRBD1 or TRBD2 for D (5 bases each). The V gene lost 6 bases and the J gene lost 6 bases, with 11 bases spanning the gap. There are 13 residues in the CDR3. DNA of the CDR3: TGTGCCAGCAGCCGGGACGGCGCCGGGGAGCTGTTTTTT. Its protein is CASSRDGAGELFF.

This clonotype was counted at least ten times. This sequence joins TRBV7-2 and TRBJ2-7, with D perhaps TRBD2 (5 bases). V was trimmed by 6 bases and J by 3 bases, leaving 9 bases between them. The germline gives CDR1 SGHTA, CDR2 FQGNSA. The CDR3 sequence is 12 residues long. This chain's CDR3 is CASSLSGYEQYF. The CDR3 nucleotides are TGTGCCAGCAGTTTAAGCGGCTACGAGCAGTACTTC.

The chain links TRBV4-3 to TRBJ2-3, with TRBD2 as a possible D gene (6 bases). The germline CDR1 and CDR2 sequences are LGHNA and YSLEER. V was cut by 1 base and J by 1 base, with 12 bases left in between. This CDR3 is 16 amino acids long. CDR3 in amino acids: CASSQVLGGGTDTQYF. As DNA, the CDR3 is TGCGCCAGCAGCCAAGTTTTGGGCGGGGGCACAGATACGCAGTATTTT.

This clonotype was found a few times. The chain joins TRBV20-1 to TRBJ2-7; D is undetermined. Trimming removed 7 bases at V and 0 bases at J, with 16 bases between. Germline CDR1 reads DFQATT; CDR2 reads SNEGSKA (reference sequence). The length of the CDR3 is 14 residues. The DNA of the CDR3 is TGCAGTGGGACGGCGGCCGATAGCTCCTACGAGCAGTACTTC. Its protein is CSGTAADSSYEQYF.